One T cell receptor (beta chain) is described in this entry. The assay was immunoSEQ multiplex PCR, and TCRdb's table has in-frame clones only and misses some. Of some 40,000 clones listed, 69% are singletons. The record originates from a study of blood T cell repertoires in COVID-19. From germline, CDR1 is ENHRY and CDR2 SYGVKD. The CDR3 loop spans 16 amino acids. The junction had 14 bases not matched to a gene; V was cut back by 5 bases and J by 7 bases. Sequencing used peripheral blood. The rearrangement joins TRBV10-3 to TRBJ1-2, with TRBD1 matching over 9 bases. The source is an older man with acute or convalescent COVID-19. The CDR3 DNA is TGTGCCATCAGTCCCGGGACAGGGAACGGACTCATTGGCTACACCTTC. It is translated as CAISPGTGNGLIGYTF.